This T cell receptor beta chain was identified in a study of technical replicates of blood from a handful of donors. Generated by immunoSEQ multiplex PCR, the TCRdb table keeps only in-frame clones and is missing some. The sample yields under 85,000 clones, nearly 98% seen once. The CDR3 extends over 15 amino acids. Per germline, CDR1 GTSNPN and CDR2 SVGIG (reference sequence). The V and J ends lost 3 bases and 11 bases, in that order; junction bases with no gene match: 14. The chain recombines TRBV30 with TRBJ1-4; 8 nucleotides agree with TRBD1. This TCR was sampled from a human donor in good health. The sample was T cells isolated from PBMCs. CDR3 sequence: CAWRVPGQGERKLFF. The CDR3 nucleotides are TGTGCCTGGAGAGTTCCAGGACAGGGAGAGCGGAAACTGTTTTTT.